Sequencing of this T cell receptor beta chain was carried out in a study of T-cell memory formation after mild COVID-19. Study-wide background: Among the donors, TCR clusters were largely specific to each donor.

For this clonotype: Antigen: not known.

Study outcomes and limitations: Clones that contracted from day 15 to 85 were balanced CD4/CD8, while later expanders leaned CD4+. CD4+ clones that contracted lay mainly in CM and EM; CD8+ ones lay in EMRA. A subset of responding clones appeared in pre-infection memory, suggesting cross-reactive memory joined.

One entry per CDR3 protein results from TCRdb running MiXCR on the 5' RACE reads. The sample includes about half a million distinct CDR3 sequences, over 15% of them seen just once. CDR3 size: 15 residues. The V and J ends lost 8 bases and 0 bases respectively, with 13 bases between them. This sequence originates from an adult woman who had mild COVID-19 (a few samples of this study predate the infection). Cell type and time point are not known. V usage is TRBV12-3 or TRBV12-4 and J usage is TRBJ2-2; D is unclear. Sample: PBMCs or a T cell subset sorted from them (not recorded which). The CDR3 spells CASAPLGPNTGELFF. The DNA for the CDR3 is TGTGCCAGCGCGCCGTTGGGTCCGAACACCGGGGAGCTGTTTTTT.